The 29 T cell receptor beta chains below come from one sample, sequenced in a study of vaccination and CD4 T cells after COVID-19. As to treatment: roughly 11-day PBMC culture with coronavirus spike peptide pools or control peptides (ViraFEST assay). The Oncomine TCR Beta short-read assay sequenced DNA from cultured CD4+ T cells. Each CDR3 protein is one row after TCRdb ran MiXCR on the PCR reads. The sample lists about 20,000 distinct CDR3 sequences, 60% seen once, with more than 8.5% in the top ten. These receptors' targets are unknown. The sequenced sample was CD4+ T cells from blood, cultured in vitro, obtained after SARS-CoV-2 vaccination. The receptors were gathered from a human donor who had recovered from COVID-19.

This clonotype was observed a few times. In DNA form, the CDR3 reads TGTGCCAGCAGCGTAGTGTCGGCAGGGCTACCCACTGAAGCTTTCTTT. Amino acid sequence: CASSVVSAGLPTEAFF. The chain employs TRBV9 and TRBJ1-1; possibly TRBD1 for D (5 bases). Deletions cut 0 bases from V and 4 bases from J, with 16 bases between. In germline, CDR1 is SGDLS, CDR2 YYNGEE. The CDR3 runs to 16 residues.

The chain joins TRBV27 to TRBJ2-3, with D perhaps matching TRBD2 (6 bases). Per germline, CDR1 MNHEY and CDR2 SMNVEV (reference sequence). V was clipped by 2 bases and J by 2 bases, with 11 bases between them. The CDR3 has 15 amino acids. The CDR3 nucleotides read TGTGCCAGCAGTTTAGACGGGAGCAACACAGATACGCAGTATTTT. Its translation is CASSLDGSNTDTQYF.

The chain employs TRBV19 and TRBJ2-3; D ambiguous. The V end lost 4 bases, the J end lost 1 base, and 9 bases lay between the germline ends. This CDR3 region has 14 residues. Germline V gene sequence: CDR1 LNHDA, CDR2 SQIVND (reference sequence). This CDR3 reads CASSSQRGTDTQYF. Here the CDR3 DNA reads TGTGCCAGTAGTAGCCAAAGGGGCACAGATACGCAGTATTTT.

This clonotype was found a few times. The genes are TRBV20-1 and TRBJ2-5, with 8 bases aligning to TRBD1. Losses at the gene ends were 4 bases for V and 1 base for J; bases not matched to a gene: 5. This CDR3 contains 14 residues. The germline V gene encodes CDR1 DFQATT and CDR2 SNEGSKA (reference sequence). CDR3 loop: CSAIKGQGQETQYF. The DNA of the CDR3 is TGCAGTGCTATCAAAGGACAGGGCCAAGAGACCCAGTACTTC.

This clonotype has only a few counts. The chain couples TRBV6-2 or TRBV6-3 to TRBJ1-1; D unclear. Germline CDR1 reads MNHEY; CDR2 reads SVGEGT. This CDR3 contains 13 residues. V lost 7 bases to trimming and J lost 3 bases, with 12 bases between them. This chain's CDR3 is CASNTPGYTEAFF. For the CDR3, the DNA is TGTGCCAGCAACACTCCTGGTTACACTGAAGCTTTCTTT.

V gene TRBV11-3 combines with J gene TRBJ2-5, with D perhaps matching TRBD1 (5 bases). The CDR3 length is 15 residues. Germline CDR1 SGHNT, CDR2 YENEEA. The V gene lost 5 bases and the J gene lost 1 base, with 14 bases spanning the gap. The CDR3 bases are TGTGCCAGCAGCCCCCGGACAAACCCCCAAGAGACCCAGTACTTC. The encoded protein is CASSPRTNPQETQYF.

This chain joins TRBV11-3 and TRBJ1-1, with D perhaps matching TRBD1 (6 bases). V was trimmed by 8 bases and J by 4 bases, leaving 11 bases between them. The length of the CDR3 is 12 residues. CDR1 SGHNT and CDR2 YENEEA come from the germline V gene. CDR3 region: CASYGGGTEAFF. Written as DNA, the CDR3 is TGTGCCAGCTACGGAGGGGGCACTGAAGCTTTCTTT. The full variable domain, rest sourced from reference TRBV11-3 and TRBJ1-1, is EAGVVQSPRYKIIEKKQPVAFWCNPISGHNTLYWYLQNLGQGPELLIRYENEEAVDDSQLPKDRFSAERLKGVDSTLKIQPAELGDSAVYLCASYGGGTEAFFGQGTRLTVV.

This chain links TRBV20-1 with TRBJ1-2; 8 bases map to TRBD1. The CDR3 has 12 residues. Trimming removed 6 bases from V and 5 bases from J; junction bases left unmatched: 5. Germline V lookup: CDR1 DFQATT, CDR2 SNEGSKA (reference sequence). In DNA, the CDR3 is TGCAGTGCCCCGAGACAGGGGTATGGCTACACCTTC. Encoded protein: CSAPRQGYGYTF.

This clonotype was seen only a few times. This chain connects TRBV20-1 to TRBJ1-2; no clear D gene. CDR1 is DFQATT and CDR2 is SNEGSKA in the germline V gene (reference sequence). With 0 bases removed from V and 5 bases from J, the gap between germline ends came to 19 bases. The CDR3 extends over 16 amino acids. CDR3 residues: CSARDGRNPMNYGYTF. The CDR3 DNA follows: TGCAGTGCTAGAGATGGGCGAAATCCTATGAATTATGGCTACACCTTC.

V gene TRBV19 combines with J gene TRBJ2-7; TRBD1 aligns across 8 bases. Germline V CDR1 and CDR2: LNHDA, SQIVND (reference sequence). The V segment lost 5 bases and the J segment 3 bases; nucleotides outside the gene matches: 6. This CDR3 is 14 amino acids long. CDR3 DNA: TGTGCCAGTAGTGTGGCGGGACAGGACTACGAGCAGTACTTC. Residues: CASSVAGQDYEQYF. Supplemented by reference TRBV19 and TRBJ2-7, the full variable domain reads DGGITQSPKYLFRKEGQNVTLSCEQNLNHDAMYWYRQDPGQGLRLIYYSQIVNDFQKGDIAEGYSVSREKKESFPLTVTSAQKNPTAFYLCASSVAGQDYEQYFGPGTRLTVT.

The rearrangement uses TRBV28 and TRBJ2-3; 9 bases are shared with TRBD2. Trimming removed 6 bases from V and 0 bases from J; junction bases left unmatched: 1. The CDR3 runs 14 residues. Germline CDR1 and CDR2: MDHEN and SYDVKM. The CDR3 DNA sequence: TGTGCCAGCAGGACTAGCGGTAGCACAGATACGCAGTATTTT. This encodes CASRTSGSTDTQYF.

The chain combines TRBV7-9 with TRBJ1-2; D gene unclear. This CDR3 is 15 amino acids long. Germline values: CDR1 SEHNR, CDR2 FQNEAQ (reference sequence). Deletions cut 1 base from V and 0 bases from J, with 9 bases between. The CDR3 bases are TGTGCCAGCAGCTTAGATTTGACGGCTAACTATGGCTACACCTTC. Protein product: CASSLDLTANYGYTF. Supplemented by reference TRBV7-9 and TRBJ1-2, the full variable domain reads DTGVSQNPRHKITKRGQNVTFRCDPISEHNRLYWYRQTLGQGPEFLTYFQNEAQLEKSRLLSDRFSAERPKGSFSTLEIQRTEQGDSAMYLCASSLDLTANYGYTFGSGTRLTVV.

This chain uses TRBV19 with TRBJ1-5; unclear D gene. V lost 3 bases to trimming and J lost 1 base, with 10 bases between them. This CDR3 is built from 15 residues. Per germline, CDR1 LNHDA and CDR2 SQIVND (reference sequence). The CDR3 reads CASSMGRASNQPQHF. For the CDR3, the DNA is TGTGCCAGTAGTATGGGGAGAGCCAGCAATCAGCCCCAGCATTTT. Based on the CDR3 plus reference TRBV19 and TRBJ1-5, the full variable domain is DGGITQSPKYLFRKEGQNVTLSCEQNLNHDAMYWYRQDPGQGLRLIYYSQIVNDFQKGDIAEGYSVSREKKESFPLTVTSAQKNPTAFYLCASSMGRASNQPQHFGDGTRLSIL.

This chain connects TRBV24-1 to TRBJ2-5, with D perhaps being TRBD1 or TRBD2 (5 bases each). The germline V gene has CDR1 KGHDR and CDR2 SFDVKD. The CDR3 extends over 15 amino acids. With 4 bases removed from V and 5 bases from J, the gap between germline ends came to 16 bases. CDR3 loop: CATSDLFGGMETQYF. CDR3 coding DNA: TGTGCCACCAGTGACCTCTTTGGGGGAATGGAGACCCAGTACTTC.

CDR3 DNA sequence: TGTGCCAGTAGTATGCTTCGGGATTTCACAGATACGCAGTATTTT. This translates into CASSMLRDFTDTQYF. The rearrangement uses TRBV19 and TRBJ2-3; D might be TRBD2 (5 bases). The CDR3 covers 15 residues. Trimming took 3 bases from V and 2 from J, leaving 12 bases between them. Germline lookup yields CDR1 LNHDA and CDR2 SQIVND (reference sequence).

The CDR3 DNA follows: TGTGCCACCCAGAGAGGTGGTAACTATGGCTACACCTTC. Translated, it gives CATQRGGNYGYTF. J is TRBJ1-2 and V is TRBV6-1, with unresolved D. Germline V gives CDR1 MNHNS, CDR2 SASEGT. Trimming pared 10 bases from V and 1 base from J, leaving 13 bases between. This CDR3 comprises 13 residues.

In DNA, the CDR3 is TGTGCCAGCAGTTCGGGATTGGCGAACACCGGGGAGCTGTTTTTT. This gives the protein CASSSGLANTGELFF. The chain couples TRBV27 to TRBJ2-2; TRBD2 is a possible D gene (5 bases). V was cut by 4 bases and J by 0 bases, with 9 bases left in between. The CDR3 extends over 15 amino acids. CDR1 is MNHEY and CDR2 is SMNVEV in the germline V gene (reference sequence).

V and J are TRBV7-2 and TRBJ2-7; D is ambiguous. The CDR3 is made up of 13 amino acids. V was shortened by 2 bases and J by 0 bases, with 5 bases between the two germline ends. CDR1 is SGHTA, CDR2 FQGNSA, per germline. The CDR3 loop is CASSLKGSYEQYF. The CDR3 bases are TGTGCCAGCAGCTTAAAGGGCTCCTACGAGCAGTACTTC.

This clonotype occurred once. This sequence joins TRBV24-1 and TRBJ2-2; a weak D match, TRBD1 (6 bases). The ends were cut back, 4 bases at V and 6 bases at J, with 11 bases in the middle. The CDR3 is made up of 14 amino acids. Germline CDR1 and CDR2: KGHDR and SFDVKD. The CDR3 DNA sequence: TGTGCCACCAGTGAACTCGGACAGCCCGGGGAGCTGTTTTTT. This gives the protein CATSELGQPGELFF.

V usage is TRBV5-6 and J usage is TRBJ2-7, with D unclear. This CDR3 comprises 14 residues. Germline V gives CDR1 SGHDT, CDR2 YYEEEE. V was clipped by 1 base and J by 1 base, with 9 bases between them. The DNA of the CDR3 is TGTGCCAGCAGCTTGTGGGCCGGATCCTACGAGCAGTACTTC. It specifies CASSLWAGSYEQYF. The full variable domain, completed using reference TRBV5-6 and TRBJ2-7, is DAGVTQSPTHLIKTRGQQVTLRCSPKSGHDTVSWYQQALGQGPQFIFQYYEEEERQRGNFPDRFSGHQFPNYSSELNVNALLLGDSALYLCASSLWAGSYEQYFGPGTRLTVT.

V gene TRBV7-2 combines with J gene TRBJ2-3; D gene unclear. Germline-derived CDR1 and CDR2 are SGHTA and FQGNSA. V was pared by 1 base and J by 6 bases, with 11 bases between. This CDR3 region has 14 residues. CDR3 amino acids: CASSLDFRSDTQYF. The CDR3 DNA follows: TGTGCCAGCAGCTTAGACTTTCGTAGTGATACGCAGTATTTT.

This clonotype was seen a few times. The rearrangement links TRBV11-2 to TRBJ2-1, with 9 bases lining up with TRBD2. In germline, CDR1 is SGHAT, CDR2 FQNNGV. The CDR3 spans 16 residues. V dropped 3 bases and J dropped 6; count of bases not matched to a gene: 9. The CDR3 region has the DNA TGTGCCAGCAGCTTCTTACCAGCGGGAGGTATCAATGAGCAGTTCTTC. Its protein product is CASSFLPAGGINEQFF.

The chain is built from TRBV6-1 and TRBJ2-1; D perhaps matches TRBD1 (6 bases). The closer fit of TRBJ2-7 to the DNA end suggests the J call may be wrong. The CDR3 has 15 amino acids. Germline CDR1 MNHNS, CDR2 SASEGT. In DNA form, the CDR3 reads TGTGCCAGCAGAGTTACTTTTAGGGGGTCCGTCGAGCAGTACTTC. Translation: CASRVTFRGSVEQYF.

The chain joins TRBV6-2 or TRBV6-3 to TRBJ1-5, with 7 bases lining up with TRBD1. V lost 1 base to trimming and J lost 0 bases; unmatched junction nucleotides: 3. The CDR3 consists of 16 residues. In germline, CDR1 is MNHEY, CDR2 SVGEGT. As DNA, the CDR3 is TGTGCCAGCAGTTACTACGGGACAGATAGCAATCAGCCCCAGCATTTT. Amino acids: CASSYYGTDSNQPQHF.

This chain uses TRBV2 with TRBJ1-5, with D possibly being TRBD1 (6 bases). The V and J ends lost 6 bases and 6 bases respectively, with 15 bases between them. The V gene's germline CDR1 is SNHLY and CDR2 FYNNEI. CDR3 size: 14 residues. CDR3 bases: TGTGCCAGCAGGACCTACAGGGAAGGTCAGCCCCAGCATTTT. Translation gives CASRTYREGQPQHF.

The chain carries TRBV28 and TRBJ1-5; the D gene is possibly TRBD1 (6 bases). Germline V gene sequence: CDR1 MDHEN, CDR2 SYDVKM. There are 16 residues in the CDR3. The germline V and J ends were trimmed by 6 bases and 6 bases, with 21 bases remaining between them. The CDR3 is CASRPPGHQGGQPQHF. The CDR3 coding sequence is TGTGCCAGCAGACCCCCCGGGCATCAAGGGGGTCAGCCCCAGCATTTT. Filled out from reference TRBV28 and TRBJ1-5, the complete variable domain reads DVKVTQSSRYLVKRTGEKVFLECVQDMDHENMFWYRQDPGLGLRLIYFSYDVKMKEKGDIPEGYSVSREKKERFSLILESASTNQTSMYLCASRPPGHQGGQPQHFGDGTRLSIL.

This clonotype has only a few counts. CDR3 protein: CATSRRRAGVGNQPQHF. Written as DNA, the CDR3 is TGTGCCACCAGCAGAAGGAGGGCGGGGGTAGGCAATCAGCCCCAGCATTTT. This rearrangement joins TRBV15 to TRBJ1-5; tentatively, D is TRBD1 (5 bases). The CDR3 spans 17 residues. Germline V CDR1 and CDR2: LNHNV, YYDKDF (reference sequence). V lost 2 bases and J 2 bases, leaving 16 bases between the germline ends.

The rearrangement uses TRBV19 and TRBJ2-3; TRBD1 matches 10 bases. The germline V gene encodes CDR1 LNHDA and CDR2 SQIVND (reference sequence). V dropped 5 bases and J dropped 0; count of bases not matched to a gene: 11. The CDR3 is made up of 18 amino acids. CDR3 amino acids: CASSGGQGGHPSTDTQYF. CDR3 DNA sequence: TGTGCCAGTAGTGGTGGACAGGGGGGCCACCCTAGCACAGATACGCAGTATTTT.

The V and J genes are TRBV6-2 or TRBV6-3 and TRBJ2-7, with D tentatively TRBD2 (5 bases). Germline-derived CDR1 and CDR2 are MNHEY and SVGEGT. This CDR3 comprises 13 residues. V shed 7 bases and J shed 3 bases, with 13 bases lying between them. CDR3 DNA sequence: TGTGCCAGCACCACAATTGGACTCTACGAGCAGTACTTC. Translation gives CASTTIGLYEQYF.